The 25 T cell receptor beta chains reported below all come from one sample, sequenced in a study of T cells in Graves' hyperthyroidism and ophthalmopathy. What was amplified from RNA transcripts were TCR beta CDR3 regions. In the first-round RT-PCR of the TCR CDR3, the HTBI primer set was used. TCRdb fed the multiplex PCR reads into MiXCR, producing one record per CDR3 protein. This sample has 550,000 to 650,000 distinct CDR3 sequences; 13% to 15% occur once, and the top ten carry approximately 15%. The sequencing input was blood. The receptors were gathered from a middle-aged woman with Graves' hyperthyroidism.

Here the CDR3 reads CASSIVPPLTGLTGELFF. Here the CDR3 DNA reads TGTGCCAGTAGTATAGTCCCCCCCTTGACAGGGCTCACCGGGGAGCTGTTTTTT. V usage is TRBV19 and J usage is TRBJ2-2; 7 bases are shared with TRBD1. Germline V CDR1 and CDR2: LNHDA, SQIVND (reference sequence). The CDR3 covers 18 residues. V dropped 1 base and J dropped 4; count of bases not matched to a gene: 12.

J is TRBJ2-1 and V is TRBV30, with 7 bases lining up with TRBD2. CDR1 is GTSNPN, CDR2 SVGIG, per germline (reference sequence). The CDR3 is 14 residues long. Trimming at V came to 7 bases and at J to 7 bases, leaving 13 bases not matched to a gene. The chain's CDR3 is CAFRGAGVVNEQFF. CDR3 nucleotide sequence: TGTGCCTTCAGAGGGGCGGGAGTTGTGAATGAGCAGTTCTTC.

This clonotype has a count of ten or more. This CDR3 is CASSALRERGRGEQYF. The CDR3 DNA reads TGCGCCAGCAGCGCACTAAGGGAGCGCGGCAGAGGGGAGCAGTACTTC. The chain is built from TRBV5-1 and TRBJ2-7, with a possible D match to TRBD2 (5 bases). The germline CDR1 and CDR2 sequences are SGHRS and YFSETQ. The CDR3 sequence is 16 residues long. Trimming left V 4 bases short and J 7 bases short, with 24 bases between.

This clonotype has a count of ten or more. The genes are TRBV5-1 and TRBJ2-7, with a weak D call TRBD2 (5 bases). The V gene's germline CDR1 is SGHRS and CDR2 YFSETQ. Trimming removed 4 bases from V and 6 bases from J, with 14 bases in between. This CDR3 contains 13 residues. In DNA form, the CDR3 reads TGCGCCAGCAGCCCCCGTCGGGGTACCGAGCAGTACTTC. It encodes CASSPRRGTEQYF.

This clonotype has just a few counts. The chain joins TRBV19 to TRBJ1-2, with D uncertain. Looked up from germline, CDR1 is LNHDA and CDR2 is SQIVND (reference sequence). V was clipped by 4 bases and J by 4 bases, with 19 bases between them. CDR3 length equals 16 residues. The CDR3 DNA follows: TGTGCCAGTAGTACGGGTAGGCCCTCCACTGCCTATGGCTACACCTTC. Residues: CASSTGRPSTAYGYTF.

This clonotype was observed many times. The V call is TRBV20-1, the J call TRBJ2-7; 9 nucleotides align to TRBD2. CDR1 DFQATT and CDR2 SNEGSKA come from the germline V gene (reference sequence). This CDR3 has 14 residues. Trimming removed 0 bases from V and 2 bases from J; junction bases left unmatched: 2. The CDR3 loop is CSAREERGAYEQYF. In DNA form, the CDR3 reads TGCAGTGCTAGAGAAGAGCGGGGGGCCTACGAGCAGTACTTC.

The chain combines TRBV10-1 with TRBJ2-2; 15 bases are a match to TRBD2. The V and J ends lost 6 bases and 5 bases, in that order; junction bases with no gene match: 13. CDR1 and CDR2 (germline): WNHNN, SYGVQD (reference sequence). CDR3 length: 19 amino acids. The CDR3 nucleotides are TGCGCCAGCAGCGGCGACCCGGGACTAGCGGGAGGAACGACCGGGGAGCTGTTTTTT. Encoded protein: CASSGDPGLAGGTTGELFF.

This clonotype was observed at least ten times. The chain links TRBV28 to TRBJ1-1, with a possible D match to TRBD1 (5 bases). V lost 6 bases and J 0 bases, leaving 8 bases between the germline ends. Looked up from germline, CDR1 is MDHEN and CDR2 is SYDVKM. This CDR3 spans 13 amino acids. The CDR3 reads CASRRQMNTEAFF. DNA for the CDR3: TGTGCCAGCAGGAGACAGATGAACACTGAAGCTTTCTTT.

The chain has TRBV19 and TRBJ2-7, with TRBD1 matching over 9 bases. Trimming at V came to 6 bases and at J to 2 bases, leaving 8 bases not matched to a gene. Germline CDR1 is LNHDA and CDR2 is SQIVND (reference sequence). CDR3 length equals 15 residues. The CDR3 loop is CASSREDRGAYEQYF. The CDR3 bases are TGTGCCAGTAGCCGCGAGGACAGGGGAGCCTACGAGCAGTACTTC.

The genes are TRBV4-1 and TRBJ2-7, with 10 bases matching TRBD1. V was pared by 4 bases and J by 2 bases, with 5 bases of the junction left unmatched. This CDR3 region has 15 residues. Per the germline V gene, CDR1 is MGHRA and CDR2 is YSYEKL. CDR3 protein: CASSRGQGTPYEQYF. The CDR3 coding sequence is TGCGCCAGCAGCCGGGGACAGGGGACCCCCTACGAGCAGTACTTC.

This clonotype turned up a few times. The chain has TRBV6-5 and TRBJ2-2; unclear D gene. Trimming left V 2 bases short and J 5 bases short, with 6 bases between. Germline assignment: CDR1 MNHEY and CDR2 SVGAGI. CDR3 length: 13 amino acids. CDR3 bases: TGTGCCAGCAGTTACGGGGAAACCGGGGAGCTGTTTTTT. It codes for CASSYGETGELFF.

This clonotype turned up a few times. V usage is TRBV11-2 and J usage is TRBJ2-5; D remains unclear. Per the germline V gene, CDR1 is SGHAT and CDR2 is FQNNGV. V was trimmed by 1 base and J by 6 bases, leaving 3 bases between them. CDR3 length: 11 amino acids. The CDR3 DNA reads as TGTGCCAGCAGCTTAGGTCAGACCCAGTACTTC. The encoded protein is CASSLGQTQYF.

This clonotype was detected only a few times. The chain joins TRBV6-2 or TRBV6-3 to TRBJ2-2; tentative D call: TRBD1 (5 bases). V shed 6 bases and J shed 6 bases, with 17 bases lying between them. Germline CDR1 reads MNHEY; CDR2 reads SVGEGT. The CDR3 has 15 residues. In DNA form, the CDR3 reads TGTGCCAGCAGGGACACCCCACTCCCCCCCGGGGAGCTGTTTTTT. The encoded protein is CASRDTPLPPGELFF.

This clonotype came up a few times. A much larger clone sits a single nucleotide away, making a read error possible. The CDR3 region has the DNA TGTGCCAACAGCTTAGACAGAAAAGAGACCCAGTACTTC. Its translation: CANSLDRKETQYF. This chain connects TRBV7-2 to TRBJ2-5, with D perhaps TRBD1 (5 bases). CDR1 is SGHTA, CDR2 FQGNSA, per germline. The CDR3 spans 13 residues.

This clonotype has a count of ten or more. The chain recombines TRBV29-1 with TRBJ2-1; TRBD2 aligns across 11 bases. This CDR3 spans 13 amino acids. The junction had 5 bases not matched to a gene; V was cut back by 6 bases and J by 7 bases. The germline V gene has CDR1 SQVTM and CDR2 ANQGSEA. DNA of the CDR3: TGCAGCGTCACTAGCGGGAGTGGTAATGAGCAGTTCTTC. The encoded protein is CSVTSGSGNEQFF.

This clonotype was found many times. The chain combines TRBV29-1 with TRBJ2-5; 8 bases line up with TRBD1. The length of the CDR3 is 17 residues. CDR1 and CDR2 (germline): SQVTM, ANQGSEA. V trimming: 3 bases; J trimming: 2 bases; junction bases outside the gene matches: 14. CDR3 sequence (DNA): TGCAGCGTTGAGCCCAGGGGGCCCAGCTCGTTTCAAGAGACCCAGTACTTC. Translating it yields CSVEPRGPSSFQETQYF.

This clonotype was observed many times. The chain couples TRBV27 to TRBJ1-1; perhaps TRBD1 as D (5 bases). V was clipped by 1 base and J by 0 bases, with 12 bases between them. Germline V gene lookup returns CDR1 MNHEY and CDR2 SMNVEV (reference sequence). The CDR3 runs to 16 residues. The CDR3 loop is CASSLFSQGLNTEAFF. CDR3 bases: TGTGCCAGCAGTTTATTTTCTCAGGGCTTGAACACTGAAGCTTTCTTT.

This clonotype was seen a handful of times. This chain joins TRBV4-1 and TRBJ2-7; D remains unclear. Trimming left V 4 bases short and J 2 bases short, with 9 bases between. The CDR3 covers 13 residues. CDR1 MGHRA and CDR2 YSYEKL come from the germline V gene. CDR3 coding DNA: TGCGCCAGCAGCCCCGTTACCACCTACGAGCAGTACTTC. It specifies CASSPVTTYEQYF.

This clonotype showed up many times. V and J are TRBV5-1 and TRBJ2-3, with 11 bases identical to TRBD2. CDR1 is SGHRS and CDR2 is YFSETQ in the germline V gene. V trimming: 0 bases; J trimming: 3 bases; junction bases outside the gene matches: 3. CDR3 length: 16 amino acids. The CDR3 reads CASSLALAGGTDTQYF. In DNA, the CDR3 is TGCGCCAGCAGCTTGGCTCTAGCGGGAGGTACAGATACGCAGTATTTT.

This clonotype appeared a few times. This chain uses TRBV5-1 with TRBJ2-1, with a weak D call TRBD1 (6 bases). The CDR3 loop spans 15 amino acids. The germline V and J ends were trimmed by 3 bases and 0 bases, with 10 bases remaining between them. Germline V lookup: CDR1 SGHRS, CDR2 YFSETQ. The CDR3 DNA is TGCGCCAGCAGCTACACAGGGAGCTCCTACAATGAGCAGTTCTTC. Its protein product is CASSYTGSSYNEQFF.

This clonotype showed up many times. The chain links TRBV2 to TRBJ2-1; perhaps TRBD2 as D (6 bases). CDR1 and CDR2 (germline): SNHLY, FYNNEI. This CDR3 is 12 amino acids long. Deletions cut 6 bases from V and 9 bases from J, with 12 bases between. The CDR3 coding sequence is TGTGCCAGCAGGCGACTAGGCGGTGAGCAGTTCTTC. It translates to CASRRLGGEQFF.

This clonotype was counted ten times or more. V is TRBV3-1 and J is TRBJ1-1, with 7 bases identical to TRBD1. The germline CDR1 and CDR2 sequences are LGHDT and YNNKEL (reference sequence). The CDR3 covers 15 residues. Unmatched junction bases numbered 9, after V lost 1 base and J lost 7 bases. The CDR3 DNA is TGTGCCAGCAGCCAAGTGTTGCGGGACAGACATGAAGCTTTCTTT. It specifies CASSQVLRDRHEAFF.

A remark on this clonotype: Since a much larger clone is just one base distant, this may be a read error. This sequence joins TRBV7-9 and TRBJ2-7; 8 bases agree with TRBD2. V trimming: 6 bases; J trimming: 2 bases; junction bases outside the gene matches: 21. Per the germline V gene, CDR1 is SEHNR and CDR2 is FQNEAQ (reference sequence). The CDR3 loop spans 19 amino acids. Here the CDR3 reads CASRPNPGPAGVDAYEQYF. CDR3 nucleotides: TGTGCCAGCAGGCCAAACCCGGGACCAGCGGGAGTCGACGCCTACGAGCAGTACTTC.

The genes are TRBV2 and TRBJ2-1; unclear D gene. Trimming stripped 5 bases from V and 7 bases from J, with 12 bases between. Germline V gene lookup returns CDR1 SNHLY and CDR2 FYNNEI. The CDR3 runs to 13 residues. The CDR3 spells CASSYSRRNEQFF. As DNA, the CDR3 is TGTGCCAGCAGTTACTCGAGGCGGAATGAGCAGTTCTTC.

This clonotype was found many times. This sequence joins TRBV12-3 or TRBV12-4 and TRBJ2-7; D unclear. The CDR3 sequence is 12 residues long. V shed 5 bases and J shed 7 bases, with 12 bases lying between them. The CDR3 DNA is TGTGCCAGCAGTCAAAACAGACAAGAGCAGTACTTC. As protein: CASSQNRQEQYF.